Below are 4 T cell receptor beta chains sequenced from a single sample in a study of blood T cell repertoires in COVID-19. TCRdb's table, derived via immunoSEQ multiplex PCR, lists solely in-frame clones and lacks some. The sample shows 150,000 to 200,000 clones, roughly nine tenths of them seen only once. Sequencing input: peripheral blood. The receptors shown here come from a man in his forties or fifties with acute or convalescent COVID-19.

CDR3 region: CASSRHPHRDRGRDTQYF. In nucleotides, the CDR3 is TGTGCCAGCAGCCGTCACCCGCACCGGGACAGGGGACGAGATACGCAGTATTTT. J is TRBJ2-3 and V is TRBV11-2; 10 positions agree with TRBD1. Trimming took 5 bases from V and 5 from J; bases not matched to a gene: 16. There are 18 residues in the CDR3. CDR1 is SGHAT, CDR2 FQNNGV, per germline.

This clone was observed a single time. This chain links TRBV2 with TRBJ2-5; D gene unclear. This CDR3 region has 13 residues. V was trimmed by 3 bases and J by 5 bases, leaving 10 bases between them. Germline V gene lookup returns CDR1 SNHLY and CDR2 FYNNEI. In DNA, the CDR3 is TGTGCCAGCAGTGAGCTAGTCGGTGAGACCCAGTACTTC. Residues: CASSELVGETQYF.

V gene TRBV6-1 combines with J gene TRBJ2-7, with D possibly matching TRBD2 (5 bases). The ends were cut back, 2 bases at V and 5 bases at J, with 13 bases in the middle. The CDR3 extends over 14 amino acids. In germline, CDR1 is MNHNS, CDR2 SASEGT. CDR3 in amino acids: CASSERTAGDEQYV. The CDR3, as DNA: TGTGCCAGCAGTGAAAGGACTGCCGGGGACGAGCAGTACGTC.

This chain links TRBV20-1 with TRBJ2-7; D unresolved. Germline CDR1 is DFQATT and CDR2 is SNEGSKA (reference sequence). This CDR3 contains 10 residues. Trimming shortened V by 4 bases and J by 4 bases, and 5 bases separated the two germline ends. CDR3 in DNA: TGCAGTGCTATACATTACGAGCAGTACTTC. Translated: CSAIHYEQYF.